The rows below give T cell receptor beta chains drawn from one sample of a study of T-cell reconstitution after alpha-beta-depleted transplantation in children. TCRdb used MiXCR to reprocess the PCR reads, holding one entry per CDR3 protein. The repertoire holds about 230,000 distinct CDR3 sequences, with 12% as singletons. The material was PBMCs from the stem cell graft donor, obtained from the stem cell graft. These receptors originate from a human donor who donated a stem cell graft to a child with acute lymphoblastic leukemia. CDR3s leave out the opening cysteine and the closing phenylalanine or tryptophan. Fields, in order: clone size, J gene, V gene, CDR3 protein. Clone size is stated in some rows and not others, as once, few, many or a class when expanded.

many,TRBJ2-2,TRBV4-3,ASSQEPGANTGELF
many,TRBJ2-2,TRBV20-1,SAPPQINTGELF
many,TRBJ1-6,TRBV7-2,ASSLRDSFSPLH
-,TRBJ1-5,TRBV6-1,ASSEEEGSNQHQH
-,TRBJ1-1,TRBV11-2,ASSPRNRGGNTEAF
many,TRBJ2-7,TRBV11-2,ASSQNRRDEQY
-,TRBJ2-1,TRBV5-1,ASSWTISGAYNEQF
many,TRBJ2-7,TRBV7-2,ASSFTGTGSHEQY
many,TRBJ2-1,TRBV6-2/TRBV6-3,ASSPQRDWTNEQF
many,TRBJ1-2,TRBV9,ASSALMGGTKNNYGYT
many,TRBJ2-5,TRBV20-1,SARTVIQETQY
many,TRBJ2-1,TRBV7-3,ASSMQWTSGRGEQF
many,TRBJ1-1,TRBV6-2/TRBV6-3,ASRGWTVPNTEAF
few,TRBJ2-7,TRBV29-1,SVEALGIRLAGTKAGCHYEQY
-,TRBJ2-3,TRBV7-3,ASSFGWRTVDTQY
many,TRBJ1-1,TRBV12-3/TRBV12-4,ASSTGGDTEAF
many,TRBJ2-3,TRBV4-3,ASSLGAATSTDTQY
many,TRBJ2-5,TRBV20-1,SARVGRTSGGAMMSETQY
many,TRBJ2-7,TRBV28,ASSLERGPLPYEQY
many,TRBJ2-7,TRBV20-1,SATGTGVSYEQY
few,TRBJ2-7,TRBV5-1,ASSLDSRGGEQY
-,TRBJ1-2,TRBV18,ASSPKMEVGYT
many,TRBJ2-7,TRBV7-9,ASSRGGHPDHEQY
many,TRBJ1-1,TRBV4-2,ASSQDQVTEAF
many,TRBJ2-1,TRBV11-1,ASSLRDLTHNEQF
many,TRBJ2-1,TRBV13,ASSLVAGAYNEQF
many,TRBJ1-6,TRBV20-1,SARDYRINSPLH
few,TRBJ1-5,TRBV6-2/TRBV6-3,ASSYGRASSNQPQH
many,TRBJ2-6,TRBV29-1,SVIGTVASGANVLT
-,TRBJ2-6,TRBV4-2,ASSPSGGSGANVLT
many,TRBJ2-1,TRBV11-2,ASITGWGPYNEQF
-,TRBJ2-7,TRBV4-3,ASSFKRDSSYEQY
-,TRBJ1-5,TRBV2,ASSGRQGPNQPQH
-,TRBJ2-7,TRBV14,ASSQLGQQQY
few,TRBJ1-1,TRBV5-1,ASSPGTGVNTEAF
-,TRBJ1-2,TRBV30,AWSGPGNGYT
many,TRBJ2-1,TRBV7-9,ASSSREGHSYNEQF
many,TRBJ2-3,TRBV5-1,ASSSPGQGTDTQY
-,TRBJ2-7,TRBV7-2,ASSIGLSSYEQY
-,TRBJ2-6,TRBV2,ASRRRDRDFSGANVLT
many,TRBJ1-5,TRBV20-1,SAKPGSNQPQH
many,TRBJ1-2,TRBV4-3,ASSQARTGYNYGYT
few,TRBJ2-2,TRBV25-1,ASSEWEQTGELF
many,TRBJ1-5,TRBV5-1,ASSLKAGDQPQH